The 9 T cell receptor beta chains below were found in one sample sequenced in a study of OX40 agonist ivuxolimab in advanced cancers. TCRdb's table, derived via immunoSEQ multiplex PCR, lists solely in-frame clones and lacks some. The table lists some 44,000 clones, 85% to 90% of them singletons, with about 4.5% in the top ten. Sequences were derived from CD4+ or CD8+ T cells sorted from blood, sampled in a trial of the OX40 agonist ivuxolimab. Receptors originate from an adult with an advanced solid tumor such as melanoma, head and neck, liver or kidney cancer.

This clone occurred once. The rearrangement joins TRBV2 to TRBJ2-7, with D perhaps TRBD1 or TRBD2 (5 bases each). The CDR3 has 11 residues. In germline, CDR1 is SNHLY, CDR2 FYNNEI. Trimming took 2 bases from V and 9 from J, leaving 8 bases between them. For the CDR3, the DNA is TGTGCCAGCAGTGAACCTGGGGGGCAGTACTTC. It codes for CASSEPGGQYF.

This clone was recorded once. The chain combines TRBV18 with TRBJ1-2; the D gene is possibly TRBD1 (5 bases). The CDR3 is 14 residues long. Germline CDR1 is KGHSH and CDR2 is LQKENI. V was cut by 2 bases and J by 4 bases, with 11 bases left in between. The CDR3 loop reads CASSPEQVPYGYTF. The CDR3 nucleotides read TGTGCCAGCTCACCAGAACAGGTCCCCTATGGCTACACCTTC.

This chain joins TRBV29-1 and TRBJ2-5; 7 nucleotides agree with TRBD1. Trimming removed 2 bases from V and 5 bases from J; junction bases left unmatched: 8. Germline CDR1 and CDR2: SQVTM and ANQGSEA. The CDR3 has 14 amino acids. The CDR3 loop reads CSVELATGSETQYF. The CDR3 DNA follows: TGCAGCGTTGAATTGGCGACAGGGTCGGAGACCCAGTACTTC.

The CDR3 is CASSLVPRGASSYNEQFF. Written as DNA, the CDR3 is TGTGCCAGCAGCTTAGTTCCGCGGGGGGCGAGCTCCTACAATGAGCAGTTCTTC. The J gene is TRBJ2-1, the V gene TRBV7-8; 8 nucleotides match TRBD2. Germline CDR1 and CDR2: SGHVS and FQNEAQ. With 1 base clipped from V and 0 bases from J, the junction kept 8 bases outside the gene matches. The CDR3 is 18 residues long.

CDR3 nucleotides: TGTGCCTGGCAAAATCCCGTCGGAGAAAAACTGTTTTTT. It encodes CAWQNPVGEKLFF. The genes are TRBV30 and TRBJ1-4; no clear D. The CDR3 loop spans 13 amino acids. V was cut by 5 bases and J by 8 bases, with 15 bases left in between. Per the germline V gene, CDR1 is GTSNPN and CDR2 is SVGIG (reference sequence). The full variable domain, rest sourced from reference TRBV30 and TRBJ1-4, is SQTIHQWPATLVQPVGSPLSLECTVEGTSNPNLYWYRQAAGRGLQLLFYSVGIGQISSEVPQNLSASRPQDRQFILSSKKLLLSDSGFYLCAWQNPVGEKLFFGSGTQLSVL.

This chain uses TRBV6-1 with TRBJ1-2; D is ambiguous. Germline CDR1 MNHNS, CDR2 SASEGT. CDR3 size: 11 residues. The V and J ends lost 6 bases and 4 bases respectively, with 6 bases between them. The CDR3, as DNA: TGTGCCAGCAGACAAGGCTATGGCTACACCTTC. Amino acids: CASRQGYGYTF.

The chain joins TRBV27 to TRBJ2-2, with D possibly TRBD1 on 5 matching bases. The CDR3 covers 14 residues. Germline values: CDR1 MNHEY, CDR2 SMNVEV (reference sequence). Trimming cost V 3 bases and J 4 bases, with 9 bases left between them. CDR3: CASSFGRATGELFF. The CDR3 DNA is TGTGCCAGCAGTTTCGGCAGGGCCACCGGGGAGCTGTTTTTT.

The chain is built from TRBV10-2 and TRBJ2-2; a possible D gene is TRBD1 (6 bases). Between the trimmed V and J ends, which lost 8 bases and 1 base, there was a span of 11 bases. Germline V gene data show CDR1 as WSHSY and CDR2 as SAAADI. The length of the CDR3 is 14 residues. CDR3 sequence (DNA): TGCGCCAGCGTAGTAGGGGGGAACACCGGGGAGCTGTTTTTT. Its translation: CASVVGGNTGELFF.

This chain joins TRBV7-3 and TRBJ1-1; D remains ambiguous. The CDR3 has 13 residues. Germline loops: CDR1 SGHTA, CDR2 FQGTGA. With 2 bases removed from V and 2 bases from J, the gap between germline ends came to 6 bases. CDR3 residues: CASSLQPNTEAFF. The CDR3 DNA follows: TGTGCCAGCAGCTTACAGCCAAACACTGAAGCTTTCTTT.